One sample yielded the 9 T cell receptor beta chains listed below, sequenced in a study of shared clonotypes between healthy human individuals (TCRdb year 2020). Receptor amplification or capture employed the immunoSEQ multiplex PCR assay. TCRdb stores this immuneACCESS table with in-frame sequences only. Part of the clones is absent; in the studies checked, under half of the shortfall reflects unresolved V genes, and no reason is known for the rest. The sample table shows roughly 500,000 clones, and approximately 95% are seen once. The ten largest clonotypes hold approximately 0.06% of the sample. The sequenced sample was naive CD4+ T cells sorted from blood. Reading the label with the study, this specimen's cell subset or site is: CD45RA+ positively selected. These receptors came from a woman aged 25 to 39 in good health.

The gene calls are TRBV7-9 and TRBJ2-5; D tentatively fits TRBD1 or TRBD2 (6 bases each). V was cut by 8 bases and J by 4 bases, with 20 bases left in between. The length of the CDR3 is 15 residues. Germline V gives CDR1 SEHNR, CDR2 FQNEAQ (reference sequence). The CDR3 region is CASVGRDKPGETQYF. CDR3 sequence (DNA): TGTGCCAGCGTCGGGCGGGACAAGCCTGGAGAGACCCAGTACTTC.

The CDR3 DNA reads as TGTGCCAGCAGGCGAGAAAAGTCCGGGGCCAACGTCCTGACTTTC. It yields the protein CASRREKSGANVLTF. The gene calls are TRBV27 and TRBJ2-6; no clear D. CDR3 length: 15 residues. The V and J ends lost 6 bases and 4 bases respectively, with 13 bases between them. The germline V gene encodes CDR1 MNHEY and CDR2 SMNVEV (reference sequence). Full variable domain (remainder filled in from reference TRBV27 and TRBJ2-6): EAQVTQNPRYLITVTGKKLTVTCSQNMNHEYMSWYRQDPGLGLRQIYYSMNVEVTDKGDVPEGYKVSRKEKRNFPLILESPSPNQTSLYFCASRREKSGANVLTFGAGSRLTVL.

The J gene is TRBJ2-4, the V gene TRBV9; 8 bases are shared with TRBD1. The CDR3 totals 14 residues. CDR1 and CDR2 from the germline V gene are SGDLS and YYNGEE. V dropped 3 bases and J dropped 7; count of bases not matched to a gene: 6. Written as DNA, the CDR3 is TGTGCCAGCAGCGCCGGGACAGGTCCCAACATTCAGTACTTC. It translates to CASSAGTGPNIQYF. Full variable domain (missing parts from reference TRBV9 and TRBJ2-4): DSGVTQTPKHLITATGQRVTLRCSPRSGDLSVYWYQQSLDQGLQFLIQYYNGEERAKGNILERFSAQQFPDLHSELNLSSLELGDSALYFCASSAGTGPNIQYFGAGTRLSVL.

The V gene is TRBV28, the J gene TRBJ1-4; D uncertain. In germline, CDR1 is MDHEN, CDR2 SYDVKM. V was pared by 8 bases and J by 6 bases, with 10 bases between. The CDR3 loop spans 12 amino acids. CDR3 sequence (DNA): TGTGCCAGCTACGATTGGGATGAAAAACTGTTTTTT. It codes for CASYDWDEKLFF.

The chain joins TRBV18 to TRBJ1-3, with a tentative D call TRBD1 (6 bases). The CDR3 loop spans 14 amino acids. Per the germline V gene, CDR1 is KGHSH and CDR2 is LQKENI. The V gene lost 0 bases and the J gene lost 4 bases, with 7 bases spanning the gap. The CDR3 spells CASSPPDRGNTIYF. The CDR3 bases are TGTGCCAGCTCACCACCAGACAGGGGAAACACCATATATTTT.

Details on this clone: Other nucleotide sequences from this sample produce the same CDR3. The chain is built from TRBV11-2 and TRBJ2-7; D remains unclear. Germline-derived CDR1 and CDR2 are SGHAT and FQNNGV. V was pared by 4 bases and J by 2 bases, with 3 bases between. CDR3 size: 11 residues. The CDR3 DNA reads TGTGCCAGCAGCTCTCCCTACGAGCAGTACTTC. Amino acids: CASSSPYEQYF. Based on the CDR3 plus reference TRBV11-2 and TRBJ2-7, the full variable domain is EAGVAQSPRYKIIEKRQSVAFWCNPISGHATLYWYQQILGQGPKLLIQFQNNGVVDDSQLPKDRFSAERLKGVDSTLKIQPAKLEDSAVYLCASSSPYEQYFGPGTRLTVT.

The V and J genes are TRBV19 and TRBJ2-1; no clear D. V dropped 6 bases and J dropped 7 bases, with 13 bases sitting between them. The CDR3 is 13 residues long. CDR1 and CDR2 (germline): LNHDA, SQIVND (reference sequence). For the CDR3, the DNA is TGTGCCAGTAGCCCCCTCCCGGTTAATGAGCAGTTCTTC. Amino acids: CASSPLPVNEQFF.

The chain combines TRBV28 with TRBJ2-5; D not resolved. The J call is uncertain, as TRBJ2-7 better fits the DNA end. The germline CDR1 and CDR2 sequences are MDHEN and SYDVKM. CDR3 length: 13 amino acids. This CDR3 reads CASSLDLGYEQYF. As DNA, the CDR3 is TGTGCCAGCAGTTTGGACCTAGGCTACGAGCAGTACTTC.

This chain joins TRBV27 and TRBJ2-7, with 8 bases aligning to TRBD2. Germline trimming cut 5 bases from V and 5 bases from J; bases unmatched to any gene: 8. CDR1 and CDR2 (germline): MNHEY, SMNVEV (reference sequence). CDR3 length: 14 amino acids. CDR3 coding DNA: TGTGCCAGCAGTAACATCCGGGGGGGCGACGAGCAGTACTTC. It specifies CASSNIRGGDEQYF.